This T cell receptor beta chain was sequenced during a study of regulatory T cells in long-lasting Graves disease. Points from the study as a whole: TRBV28, TRBJ1-2 and TRBJ2-5 were segments that persistent disease favored.

The germline CDR1 and CDR2 sequences are MDHEN and SYDVKM. The CDR3 is 15 amino acids. The V gene end was trimmed by 3 bases and the J gene end by 5 bases; junction bases not matched to a gene: 7. Regarding time point: newly diagnosed GD, antithyroid drugs for less than 3 months. Extracted PBMC RNA gave rise to the TCR library. This clonotype was seen ten or more times. The antigen is undetermined. Assembly of TCR beta libraries relied on iRepertoire HTBI primers together with Arm-PCR of CDR3 regions. TCRdb ran MiXCR on the multiplex PCR reads and lists one entry per CDR3 protein. The sample has 350,000 to 400,000 distinct CDR3 sequences, under 20% seen once. The sample also formed part of further work on T cells in Graves' hyperthyroidism and ophthalmopathy.

The sample consisted of peripheral blood mononuclear cells (PBMCs), taken at new diagnosis, from a patient treated with antithyroid drugs. The chain uses TRBV28 and TRBJ2-3; 8 bases are shared with TRBD2. This clonotype was sampled from a woman younger than 35 with Graves disease. The CDR3 DNA sequence: TGTGCCAGCAGTTTTAGCGGGATCGGATTAGATACGCAGTATTTT. Translation: CASSFSGIGLDTQYF.